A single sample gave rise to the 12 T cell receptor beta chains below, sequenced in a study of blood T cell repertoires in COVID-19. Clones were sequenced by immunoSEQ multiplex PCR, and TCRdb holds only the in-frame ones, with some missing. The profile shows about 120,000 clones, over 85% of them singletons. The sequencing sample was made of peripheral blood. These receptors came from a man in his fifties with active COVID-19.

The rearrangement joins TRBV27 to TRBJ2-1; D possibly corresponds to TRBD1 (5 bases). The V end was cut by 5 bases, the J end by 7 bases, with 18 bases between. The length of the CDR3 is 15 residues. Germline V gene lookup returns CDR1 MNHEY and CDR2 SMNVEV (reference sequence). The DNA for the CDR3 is TGTGCCAGCAGTCCCATTGGGGCAGGGCCGAATGAGCAGTTCTTC. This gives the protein CASSPIGAGPNEQFF.

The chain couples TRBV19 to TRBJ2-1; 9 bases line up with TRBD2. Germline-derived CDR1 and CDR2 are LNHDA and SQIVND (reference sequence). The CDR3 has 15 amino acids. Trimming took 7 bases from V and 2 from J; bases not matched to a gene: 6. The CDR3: CASTGLAGPYNEQFF. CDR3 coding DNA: TGTGCCAGTACCGGGCTAGCGGGGCCCTACAATGAGCAGTTCTTC.

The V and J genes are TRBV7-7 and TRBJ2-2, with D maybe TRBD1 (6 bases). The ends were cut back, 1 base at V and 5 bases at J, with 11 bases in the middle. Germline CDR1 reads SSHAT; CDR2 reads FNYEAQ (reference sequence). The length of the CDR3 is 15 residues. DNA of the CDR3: TGTGCCAGCAGCTTAGAACAGGGTTTGACCGGGGAGCTGTTTTTT. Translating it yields CASSLEQGLTGELFF.

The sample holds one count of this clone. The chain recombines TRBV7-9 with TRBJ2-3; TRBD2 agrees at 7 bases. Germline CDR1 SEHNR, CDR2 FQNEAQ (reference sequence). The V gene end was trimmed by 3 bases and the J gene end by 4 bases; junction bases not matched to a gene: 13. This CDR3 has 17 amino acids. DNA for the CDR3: TGTGCCAGCAGCTTCGCTAGAGCGCGGGAGAAGGCAGATACGCAGTATTTT. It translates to CASSFARAREKADTQYF.

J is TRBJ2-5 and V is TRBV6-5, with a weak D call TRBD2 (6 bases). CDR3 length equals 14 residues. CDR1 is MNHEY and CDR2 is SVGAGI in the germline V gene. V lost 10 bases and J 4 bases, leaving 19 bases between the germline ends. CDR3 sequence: CATSDTGLRETQYF. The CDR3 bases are TGTGCCACCTCAGACACGGGACTCCGAGAGACCCAGTACTTC.

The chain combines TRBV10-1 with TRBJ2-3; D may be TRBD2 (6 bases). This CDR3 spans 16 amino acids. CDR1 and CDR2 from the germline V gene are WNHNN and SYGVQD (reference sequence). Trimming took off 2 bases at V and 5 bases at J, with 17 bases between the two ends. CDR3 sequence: CASSESGKLAGDTQYF. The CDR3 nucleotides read TGCGCCAGCAGTGAGAGCGGAAAACTAGCTGGAGATACGCAGTATTTT.

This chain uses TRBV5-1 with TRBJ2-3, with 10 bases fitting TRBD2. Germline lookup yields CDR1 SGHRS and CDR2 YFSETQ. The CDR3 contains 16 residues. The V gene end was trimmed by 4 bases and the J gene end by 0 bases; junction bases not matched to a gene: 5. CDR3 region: CASSLQTSGSTDTQYF. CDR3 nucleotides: TGCGCCAGCAGCCTGCAGACTAGCGGGAGCACAGATACGCAGTATTTT. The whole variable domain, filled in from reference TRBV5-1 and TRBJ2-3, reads KAGVTQTPRYLIKTRGQQVTLSCSPISGHRSVSWYQQTPGQGLQFLFEYFSETQRNKGNFPGRFSGRQFSNSRSEMNVSTLELGDSALYLCASSLQTSGSTDTQYFGPGTRLTVL.

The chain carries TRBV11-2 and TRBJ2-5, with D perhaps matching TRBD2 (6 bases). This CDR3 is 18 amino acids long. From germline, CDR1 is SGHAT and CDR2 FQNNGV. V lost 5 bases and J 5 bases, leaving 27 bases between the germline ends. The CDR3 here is CASSPRFAGTPRTETQYF. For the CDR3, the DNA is TGTGCCAGCAGCCCAAGATTCGCCGGGACTCCACGAACGGAGACCCAGTACTTC.

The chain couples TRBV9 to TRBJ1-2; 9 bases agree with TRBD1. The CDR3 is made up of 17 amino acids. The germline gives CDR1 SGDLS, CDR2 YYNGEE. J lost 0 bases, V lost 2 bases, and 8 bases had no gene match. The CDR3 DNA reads TGTGCCAGCAGCGTTGGAGACAGGGGGACCGCTAACTATGGCTACACCTTC. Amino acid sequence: CASSVGDRGTANYGYTF.

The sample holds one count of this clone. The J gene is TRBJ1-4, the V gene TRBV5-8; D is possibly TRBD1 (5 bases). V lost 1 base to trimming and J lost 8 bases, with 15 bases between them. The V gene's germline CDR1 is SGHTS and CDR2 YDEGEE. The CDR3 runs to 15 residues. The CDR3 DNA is TGTGCCAGCAGCTTGCTAGGAACAGGCCCAGAAAAACTGTTTTTT. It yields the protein CASSLLGTGPEKLFF.

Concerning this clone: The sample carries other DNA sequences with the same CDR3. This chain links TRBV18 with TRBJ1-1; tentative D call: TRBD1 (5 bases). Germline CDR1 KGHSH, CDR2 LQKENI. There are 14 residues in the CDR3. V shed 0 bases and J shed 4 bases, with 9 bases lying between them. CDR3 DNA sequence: TGTGCCAGCTCACCACCGGGGGGGGGCACTGAAGCTTTCTTT. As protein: CASSPPGGGTEAFF.

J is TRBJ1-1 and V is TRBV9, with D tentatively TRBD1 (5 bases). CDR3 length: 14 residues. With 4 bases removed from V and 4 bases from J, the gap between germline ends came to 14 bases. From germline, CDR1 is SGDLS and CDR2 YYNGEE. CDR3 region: CASSPRDFSTEAFF. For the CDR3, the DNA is TGTGCCAGCAGCCCCAGGGACTTCTCCACTGAAGCTTTCTTT.